Presented here are 25 T cell receptor beta chains from one specimen sequenced in a study of T cells in Graves' hyperthyroidism and ophthalmopathy. TCR beta CDR3 sequences were amplified from RNA transcripts. A first-round RT-PCR of the TCR CDR3 used the HTBI primer set. TCRdb re-called the multiplex PCR reads with MiXCR, one entry per CDR3 protein. The data show some 800,000 distinct CDR3 sequences, about 38% seen once. The specimen sequenced was blood. The origin of the receptors is a man younger than 30 with Graves' hyperthyroidism.

The genes are TRBV25-1 and TRBJ1-6; TRBD1 agrees at 9 bases. The CDR3 loop spans 15 amino acids. Losses at the gene ends were 8 bases for V and 6 bases for J; bases not matched to a gene: 8. Germline V gives CDR1 MGHDK, CDR2 SYGVNS. The CDR3: CASADPGQGNSPLHF. The CDR3, as DNA: TGTGCCAGCGCTGATCCGGGACAGGGTAATTCACCCCTCCACTTT.

V gene TRBV10-3 combines with J gene TRBJ2-7; 11 nucleotides align to TRBD2. This CDR3 region has 14 residues. The ends lost 7 bases at V and 6 bases at J; junction bases unmatched: 8. Germline V CDR1 and CDR2: ENHRY, SYGVKD. The chain's CDR3 is CAITNSGRVGEQYF. The CDR3 region has the DNA TGTGCCATCACTAATAGCGGGAGGGTTGGCGAGCAGTACTTC.

Worth noting for this clonotype: This may be a read error: a much more frequent sequence differs by one nucleotide. The chain joins TRBV13 to TRBJ2-7; 8 nucleotides line up with TRBD1. Germline-derived CDR1 and CDR2 are PRHDT and FYEKMQ (reference sequence). The ends lost 7 bases at V and 3 bases at J; junction bases unmatched: 8. The CDR3 sequence is 14 residues long. The chain's CDR3 is CASNPPGQVYEQYF. Written as DNA, the CDR3 is TGTGCCAGCAACCCACCGGGACAGGTCTACGAGCAGTACTTC.

This clonotype was counted many times. This chain joins TRBV19 and TRBJ1-2; D remains unclear. Germline V gives CDR1 LNHDA, CDR2 SQIVND (reference sequence). This CDR3 is 14 amino acids long. The CDR3 bases are TGTGCTACAACCCCTCGCGGCCTGGATCATGGCTACACCTTC. Translation gives CATTPRGLDHGYTF.

V is TRBV13 and J is TRBJ1-1; tentatively, D is TRBD1 (6 bases). Germline values: CDR1 PRHDT, CDR2 FYEKMQ (reference sequence). This CDR3 is built from 16 residues. V lost 1 base, J lost 3 bases, and 15 bases lay in between. CDR3 protein: CASSLDLRGRDTEAFF. CDR3 DNA: TGTGCCAGCAGCTTAGATTTGAGGGGGAGAGACACTGAAGCTTTCTTT.

There are a few counts of this clonotype. V is TRBV7-9 and J is TRBJ1-1; no clear D gene. There are 15 residues in the CDR3. Germline loops: CDR1 SEHNR, CDR2 FQNEAQ (reference sequence). V was clipped by 1 base and J by 3 bases, with 12 bases between them. CDR3 in DNA: TGTGCCAGCAGCTTAGTGGGGAGGCGCGACACTGAAGCTTTCTTT. Its translation: CASSLVGRRDTEAFF.

This clonotype was detected many times. The junction departs from the called germline gene at one end, perhaps through a read error. The gene calls are TRBV2 and TRBJ2-2; the D is unclear. Germline CDR1 and CDR2: SNHLY and FYNNEI. This CDR3 region has 12 residues. CDR3: CASREGTGELFF. As DNA, the CDR3 is TGTGCCAGCAGGGAAGGGACCGGGGAGCTGTTTTTT.

V gene TRBV25-1 combines with J gene TRBJ1-1; D ambiguous. CDR1 is MGHDK, CDR2 SYGVNS, per germline. The CDR3 has 18 residues. The V gene lost 0 bases and the J gene lost 8 bases, with 25 bases spanning the gap. CDR3 coding DNA: TGTGCCAGCAGTGAATACGCACCAACCCGGGAACATGCCGCAGAAGCTTTCTTT. Translating it yields CASSEYAPTREHAAEAFF.

This clonotype has only a few counts. V gene TRBV2 combines with J gene TRBJ2-7, with 7 bases that match TRBD2. V gave up 4 bases and J gave up 1 base; unmatched junction bases: 10. This CDR3 contains 16 residues. Germline V gene data show CDR1 as SNHLY and CDR2 as FYNNEI. CDR3 amino acids: CASSGAGPGGSYEQYF. The CDR3 DNA sequence: TGTGCCAGCAGTGGAGCGGGACCCGGTGGATCCTACGAGCAGTACTTC. Filled out from reference TRBV2 and TRBJ2-7, the complete variable domain reads EPEVTQTPSHQVTQMGQEVILRCVPISNHLYFYWYRQILGQKVEFLVSFYNNEISEKSEIFDDQFSVERPDGSNFTLKIRSTKLEDSAMYFCASSGAGPGGSYEQYFGPGTRLTVT.

Comments on this clonotype: A much larger clone differs by one base, so this may be a read error. The rearrangement uses TRBV6-1 and TRBJ1-4, with D possibly matching TRBD1 (5 bases). Germline V gives CDR1 MNHNS, CDR2 SASEGT. The CDR3 runs to 13 residues. The CDR3: CASSYSGGVKLVF. The CDR3 DNA reads TGTGCCAGCAGTTACTCGGGAGGGGTAAAACTGGTTTTT.

The sample holds one count of this clonotype. This chain connects TRBV2 to TRBJ1-6; D call uncertain. Germline CDR1 reads SNHLY; CDR2 reads FYNNEI. The CDR3 totals 15 residues. The V and J ends lost 0 bases and 10 bases respectively, with 13 bases between them. In DNA form, the CDR3 reads TGTGCCAGCAGTGAAGCAGGAGGCCTGGGGTCACCCCTCCACTTT. Its translation: CASSEAGGLGSPLHF.

The chain uses TRBV19 and TRBJ1-4; unclear D gene. Germline loops: CDR1 LNHDA, CDR2 SQIVND (reference sequence). The CDR3 is 15 residues long. Trimming pared 9 bases from V and 3 bases from J, leaving 17 bases between. The CDR3, as DNA: TGTGCCAGCCAAACGGCGGCCCGCGCTAATGAAAAACTGTTTTTT. Translation: CASQTAARANEKLFF.

The rearrangement joins TRBV6-2 or TRBV6-3 to TRBJ2-5, with 9 nucleotides matching TRBD2. CDR1 is MNHEY, CDR2 SVGEGT, per germline. J lost 5 bases, V lost 5 bases, and 9 bases had no gene match. There are 15 residues in the CDR3. The CDR3 nucleotides are TGTGCCAGCAGTCCCGAGGCTAGCGGGGAGGAGACCCAGTACTTC. Protein sequence: CASSPEASGEETQYF.

In nucleotides, the CDR3 is TGTGCCAGCCGCGACAGGGGAGACCCTGGAAACACCATATATTTT. Translating it yields CASRDRGDPGNTIYF. The rearrangement joins TRBV5-8 to TRBJ1-3; 8 positions agree with TRBD1. The CDR3 contains 15 residues. CDR1 is SGHTS and CDR2 is YDEGEE in the germline V gene. V lost 7 bases, J lost 2 bases, and 8 bases stayed unmatched. The full variable domain, rest sourced from reference TRBV5-8 and TRBJ1-3, is EAGVTQSPTHLIKTRGQQATLRCSPISGHTSVYWYQQALGLGLQFLLWYDEGEERNRGNFPPRFSGRQFPNYSSELNVNALELEDSALYLCASRDRGDPGNTIYFGEGSWLTVV.

The chain is built from TRBV7-9 and TRBJ2-2; D gene uncertain. The ends were cut back, 5 bases at V and 3 bases at J, with 10 bases in the middle. Germline V CDR1 and CDR2: SEHNR, FQNEAQ (reference sequence). CDR3 length equals 14 residues. The CDR3 spells CASSQTPHTGELFF. CDR3 in DNA: TGTGCCAGCAGCCAGACCCCTCACACCGGGGAGCTGTTTTTT. The entire variable domain, with the rest obtained from reference TRBV7-9 and TRBJ2-2, is as follows: DTGVSQNPRHKITKRGQNVTFRCDPISEHNRLYWYRQTLGQGPEFLTYFQNEAQLEKSRLLSDRFSAERPKGSFSTLEIQRTEQGDSAMYLCASSQTPHTGELFFGEGSRLTVL.

This clonotype was picked up a small number of times. This chain connects TRBV4-3 to TRBJ2-5, with a possible D match to TRBD2 (7 bases). In germline, CDR1 is LGHNA, CDR2 YSLEER. The CDR3 covers 15 residues. With 1 base removed from V and 5 bases from J, the gap between germline ends came to 14 bases. The CDR3 DNA reads as TGCGCCAGCAGCCAAGGGGACGGGGGGCTGGAGACCCAGTACTTC. Its protein product is CASSQGDGGLETQYF.

This clonotype came up a few times. The chain employs TRBV6-2 or TRBV6-3 and TRBJ2-7; D is possibly TRBD2 (5 bases). Germline V gene data show CDR1 as MNHEY and CDR2 as SVGEGT. The CDR3 is 14 amino acids. The V end lost 2 bases, the J end lost 5 bases, and 13 bases lay between the germline ends. CDR3 nucleotide sequence: TGTGCCAGCAGTTACGAGCGGAGTCAGGACGAGCAGTACTTC. As protein: CASSYERSQDEQYF.

The chain recombines TRBV2 with TRBJ1-1, with a possible D match to TRBD1 (5 bases). Trimming shortened V by 6 bases and J by 3 bases, and 14 bases separated the two germline ends. Germline assignment: CDR1 SNHLY and CDR2 FYNNEI. The CDR3 is 14 amino acids. The chain's CDR3 is CASRLRQRDTEAFF. The CDR3 nucleotides are TGTGCCAGCAGGTTGCGACAGAGAGACACTGAAGCTTTCTTT.

The chain is built from TRBV29-1 and TRBJ1-1; D unclear. V gave up 6 bases and J gave up 2 bases, with 13 bases separating them. The CDR3 covers 13 residues. The germline gives CDR1 SQVTM, CDR2 ANQGSEA. CDR3 DNA: TGCAGCGTGTTAGGGATCATTAACACTGAAGCTTTCTTT. It is translated as CSVLGIINTEAFF.

The chain links TRBV11-2 to TRBJ2-5; D might be TRBD1 (6 bases). CDR3 size: 14 residues. The V gene's germline CDR1 is SGHAT and CDR2 FQNNGV. Trimming left V 4 bases short and J 0 bases short, with 9 bases between. CDR3 in amino acids: CASSYGQNQETQYF. CDR3 bases: TGTGCCAGCAGCTACGGACAGAACCAAGAGACCCAGTACTTC. The complete variable domain, with remaining parts taken from reference TRBV11-2 and TRBJ2-5, reads EAGVAQSPRYKIIEKRQSVAFWCNPISGHATLYWYQQILGQGPKLLIQFQNNGVVDDSQLPKDRFSAERLKGVDSTLKIQPAKLEDSAVYLCASSYGQNQETQYFGPGTRLLVL.

This clonotype was seen a handful of times. The genes are TRBV14 and TRBJ1-1; D call uncertain. This CDR3 contains 14 residues. Germline lookup yields CDR1 SGHDN and CDR2 FVKESK. V was trimmed by 1 base and J by 4 bases, leaving 10 bases between them. The CDR3 loop is CASSQVGLGTEAFF. DNA of the CDR3: TGTGCCAGCAGCCAAGTTGGGCTTGGCACTGAAGCTTTCTTT.

The rearrangement links TRBV7-8 to TRBJ2-7, with TRBD2 matching over 10 bases. J gave up 3 bases and V 3 bases, and 8 bases lay outside the gene matches. Germline lookup yields CDR1 SGHVS and CDR2 FQNEAQ. CDR3 length equals 16 residues. CDR3: CASSLSRLAGGYEQYF. The CDR3 DNA reads TGTGCCAGCAGCTTGTCGCGACTAGCGGGCGGCTACGAGCAGTACTTC. Variable domain in full (rest from reference TRBV7-8 and TRBJ2-7): GAGVSQSPRYKVAKRGQDVALRCDPISGHVSLFWYQQALGQGPEFLTYFQNEAQLDKSGLPSDRFFAERPEGSVSTLKIQRTQQEDSAVYLCASSLSRLAGGYEQYFGPGTRLTVT.

This clonotype was recorded at least ten times. The genes are TRBV29-1 and TRBJ2-7; D gene uncertain. The CDR3 contains 13 residues. Trimming cost V 6 bases and J 0 bases, with 12 bases left between them. Germline assignment: CDR1 SQVTM and CDR2 ANQGSEA. This chain's CDR3 is CSVAPDNSYEQYF. CDR3 in DNA: TGCAGCGTCGCTCCAGACAACTCCTACGAGCAGTACTTC.

The J gene is TRBJ2-5, the V gene TRBV7-9, with unresolved D. Germline V gene lookup returns CDR1 SEHNR and CDR2 FQNEAQ (reference sequence). V was cut by 0 bases and J by 3 bases, with 8 bases left in between. The CDR3 extends over 14 amino acids. The CDR3 sequence is CASSLAPWEETQYF. The CDR3 DNA reads as TGTGCCAGCAGCTTAGCGCCTTGGGAAGAGACCCAGTACTTC.

The rearrangement uses TRBV2 and TRBJ2-2; TRBD2 might be the D (6 bases). The CDR3 is 17 residues long. Germline V gene data show CDR1 as SNHLY and CDR2 as FYNNEI. V gave up 5 bases and J gave up 0 bases, with 16 bases separating them. The CDR3, as DNA: TGTGCCAGCAGTTACTCGGAGGACTACACGAACACCGGGGAGCTGTTTTTT. As protein: CASSYSEDYTNTGELFF. The complete variable domain, with remaining parts taken from reference TRBV2 and TRBJ2-2, reads EPEVTQTPSHQVTQMGQEVILRCVPISNHLYFYWYRQILGQKVEFLVSFYNNEISEKSEIFDDQFSVERPDGSNFTLKIRSTKLEDSAMYFCASSYSEDYTNTGELFFGEGSRLTVL.